This is a list of T cell receptor beta chains from one sample in a study of blood T cell repertoires in COVID-19. The method was immunoSEQ multiplex PCR; TCRdb's version includes in-frame clones alone and lacks a portion of them. The sample lists approximately 150,000 clones; 83% were seen once. The specimen sequenced was peripheral blood. The receptors here all came from a woman older than 75 with acute or convalescent COVID-19. CDR3s include the opening cysteine and the closing phenylalanine or tryptophan. A D gene is named only where the DNA matches it firmly. For some rows the clone size is stated as once, few or many, or as a class when expanded; others skip it.

j_gene: TRBJ2-5
d_gene: TRBD2
v_gene: TRBV4-1
abundance: .
CDR3nt: TGCGCCAGCAGCACCCTGGGAGGGCCCCAAGAGACCCAGTACTTC
CDR3aa: CASSTLGGPQETQYF

j_gene: TRBJ2-1
d_gene: .
v_gene: TRBV13
abundance: .
CDR3nt: TGTGCCAGCAGCAATCCGCTCGGGCGGGACGGCTCCTACAATGAGCAGTTCTTC
CDR3aa: CASSNPLGRDGSYNEQFF

j_gene: TRBJ1-4
d_gene: .
v_gene: TRBV29-1
abundance: .
CDR3nt: TGCAGCGTGGAAGGCGGGGGCGAAAAACTGTTTTTT
CDR3aa: CSVEGGGEKLFF

j_gene: TRBJ2-5
d_gene: TRBD2
v_gene: TRBV28
abundance: .
CDR3nt: TGTGCCAGCAGACTAGCGGGGGGGCCTGAGACCCAGTACTTC
CDR3aa: CASRLAGGPETQYF

j_gene: TRBJ1-2
d_gene: .
v_gene: TRBV5-6
abundance: .
CDR3nt: TGTGCCAGCAGCTTGGAACGGGATAGGGGCTACACCTTC
CDR3aa: CASSLERDRGYTF

j_gene: TRBJ2-1
d_gene: .
v_gene: TRBV30
abundance: .
CDR3nt: TGTGCCTGGAGTGTATTCTATGAGCAGTTCTTC
CDR3aa: CAWSVFYEQFF

j_gene: TRBJ2-2
d_gene: TRBD2
v_gene: TRBV30
abundance: once
CDR3nt: TGTGCCTCCGGGGGGGGAGTAAACACCGGGGAGCTGTTTTTT
CDR3aa: CASGGGVNTGELFF

j_gene: TRBJ2-3
d_gene: .
v_gene: TRBV2
abundance: .
CDR3nt: TGTGCCAGCAGAGACATAAGGGGTAGCACAGATACGCAGTATTTT
CDR3aa: CASRDIRGSTDTQYF

j_gene: TRBJ2-1
d_gene: TRBD2
v_gene: TRBV6-5
abundance: .
CDR3nt: TGTGCCAGCACCGCAACTAGCGGGAGCTACAATGAGCAGTTCTTC
CDR3aa: CASTATSGSYNEQFF

j_gene: TRBJ1-2
d_gene: TRBD1
v_gene: TRBV5-1
abundance: .
CDR3nt: TGCGCCAGCAGCTTGGCCCCGGACAGGGGTGGCTATGGCTACACCTTC
CDR3aa: CASSLAPDRGGYGYTF